This T cell receptor (beta chain) was retrieved from a study of T-cell memory formation after mild COVID-19. TCRdb ran MiXCR on the 5' RACE reads and lists one entry per CDR3 protein. The sample has some 290,000 distinct CDR3 sequences; roughly 15% are singletons. The receptor was isolated from a man between 18 and 29 years old who had mild COVID-19 (a few samples of this study predate the infection). Cell type and time point are not known. Material for sequencing was PBMCs or a T cell subset sorted from them (not recorded which).

CDR3 coding DNA: TGCAGTGCTGGGAGACAGGGCTACGAGCAGTACTTC. Translated: CSAGRQGYEQYF. V and J are TRBV20-1 and TRBJ2-7; the match to TRBD1 covers 7 bases. This CDR3 has 12 amino acids. The V and J ends lost 5 bases and 3 bases, in that order; junction bases with no gene match: 4. The germline V gene encodes CDR1 DFQATT and CDR2 SNEGSKA (reference sequence).